The 27 T cell receptor beta chains below all came from one sample that was sequenced in a study of T cell responses to AZD1222 COVID-19 vaccine. Repertoires were generated with immunoSEQ multiplex PCR, while TCRdb's copy carries only in-frame clones and drops some. The sample consists of about 140,000 clones, approximately 90% of them appearing once. This sample comprised peripheral blood, obtained 28 days after the second AZD1222 dose. These TCRs come from an adult who received the AZD1222 COVID-19 vaccine.

The J gene is TRBJ2-1, the V gene TRBV7-3; D possibly matches TRBD1 or TRBD2 (5 bases each). With 5 bases removed from V and 0 bases from J, the gap between germline ends came to 17 bases. The CDR3 is 17 amino acids. Germline V gene sequence: CDR1 SGHTA, CDR2 FQGTGA. CDR3: CASSPTGGRRSYNEQFF. The CDR3 DNA reads as TGTGCCAGCAGCCCCACAGGCGGGCGTCGCTCCTACAATGAGCAGTTCTTC.

The chain joins TRBV29-1 to TRBJ2-1; the D call may be TRBD1 or TRBD2 (5 bases each). V was clipped by 3 bases and J by 8 bases, with 14 bases between them. Germline V gene lookup returns CDR1 SQVTM and CDR2 ANQGSEA. This CDR3 has 13 residues. CDR3 DNA: TGCAGCGTTGATAGGAACCGGGGCGATGAGCAGTTCTTC. It yields the protein CSVDRNRGDEQFF.

V is TRBV3-1 (or the pseudogene TRBV3-2) and J is TRBJ2-1, with D hard to call. The CDR3 is made up of 16 amino acids. The V end was cut by 3 bases, the J end by 0 bases, with 12 bases between. Germline values: CDR1 LGHDT, CDR2 YNNKEL (reference sequence). This chain's CDR3 is CASSQFRRSSYNEQFF. CDR3 sequence (DNA): TGTGCCAGCAGCCAGTTTCGTCGTAGCTCCTACAATGAGCAGTTCTTC.

This sequence joins TRBV28 and TRBJ1-6; a weak D match, TRBD1 (6 bases). This CDR3 has 13 amino acids. Per the germline V gene, CDR1 is MDHEN and CDR2 is SYDVKM. The germline V and J ends were trimmed by 5 bases and 10 bases, with 12 bases remaining between them. CDR3 in amino acids: CASSPRTVSPLHF. The DNA of the CDR3 is TGTGCCAGCAGTCCCAGGACAGTCTCACCCCTCCACTTT.

Regarding this clone: A read error may account for a junction end that differs from germline. CDR3 protein: CASSLSTGDGYEQYF. CDR3 DNA sequence: TGTGCTAGCAGCTTATCGACAGGTGACGGTTACGAGCAGTACTTC. This chain uses TRBV7-7 with TRBJ2-7; a weak D match, TRBD1 (6 bases). In germline, CDR1 is SSHAT, CDR2 FNYEAQ (reference sequence). The CDR3 consists of 15 residues.

The sample holds a few counts of this clone. The V gene is TRBV20-1, the J gene TRBJ2-4; D possibly corresponds to TRBD1 (5 bases). The CDR3 spans 11 residues. Germline values: CDR1 DFQATT, CDR2 SNEGSKA (reference sequence). Trimming took 0 bases from V and 16 from J, leaving 13 bases between them. CDR3 bases: TGCAGTGCTAGAGATGGGGCTATAGACTACTTC. This encodes CSARDGAIDYF.

The J gene is TRBJ1-1, the V gene TRBV29-1, with D tentatively TRBD1 (6 bases). The CDR3 totals 12 residues. Germline assignment: CDR1 SQVTM and CDR2 ANQGSEA. The V end was cut by 6 bases, the J end by 1 base, with 9 bases between. CDR3: CSVLQGNTEAFF. The CDR3 DNA follows: TGCAGCGTCCTACAGGGGAACACTGAAGCTTTCTTT.

The chain recombines TRBV11-2 with TRBJ2-2; D tentatively reads TRBD1 or TRBD2 (5 bases each). Per germline, CDR1 SGHAT and CDR2 FQNNGV. V was cut by 6 bases and J by 4 bases, with 9 bases left in between. The CDR3 consists of 13 residues. The CDR3 sequence: CASRVRGTGELFF. DNA for the CDR3: TGTGCCAGCAGAGTGAGGGGCACCGGGGAGCTGTTTTTT.

This clone was counted a single time. V usage is TRBV28 and J usage is TRBJ2-6, with unresolved D. CDR3 size: 15 residues. Germline V lookup: CDR1 MDHEN, CDR2 SYDVKM. Deletions cut 10 bases from V and 0 bases from J, with 13 bases between. As DNA, the CDR3 is TGTGCCACAACGTGGGTTTCCTCTGGGGCCAACGTCCTGACTTTC. This sequence encodes CATTWVSSGANVLTF.

A few counts support this clone. The J gene is TRBJ2-2, the V gene TRBV7-9; possibly TRBD1 for D (6 bases). The CDR3 is 14 residues long. V was shortened by 7 bases and J by 1 base, with 10 bases between the two germline ends. Germline V gene data show CDR1 as SEHNR and CDR2 as FQNEAQ (reference sequence). The CDR3 sequence is CASTRGQNTGELFF. The CDR3 coding sequence is TGTGCCAGCACACGGGGACAGAACACCGGGGAGCTGTTTTTT.

The gene calls are TRBV9 and TRBJ1-2; D is uncertain. Germline V gene lookup returns CDR1 SGDLS and CDR2 YYNGEE. Deletions cut 7 bases from V and 2 bases from J, with 6 bases between. The length of the CDR3 is 11 residues. The CDR3 here is CASGSNYGYTF. In nucleotides, the CDR3 is TGTGCCAGCGGGAGCAACTATGGCTACACCTTC.

This rearrangement joins TRBV11-2 to TRBJ1-1, with a weak D call TRBD1 (6 bases). The CDR3 runs 14 residues. Germline V gene sequence: CDR1 SGHAT, CDR2 FQNNGV. V gave up 3 bases and J gave up 1 base, with 9 bases separating them. DNA of the CDR3: TGTGCCAGCAGCTTTAGGGGGGAGAACACTGAAGCTTTCTTT. Translated: CASSFRGENTEAFF. The whole variable domain, filled in from reference TRBV11-2 and TRBJ1-1, reads EAGVAQSPRYKIIEKRQSVAFWCNPISGHATLYWYQQILGQGPKLLIQFQNNGVVDDSQLPKDRFSAERLKGVDSTLKIQPAKLEDSAVYLCASSFRGENTEAFFGQGTRLTVV.

The chain's CDR3 is CASRKGSFYEQYF. CDR3 DNA sequence: TGTGCCAGCAGAAAAGGATCGTTTTACGAGCAGTACTTC. The chain links TRBV6-5 to TRBJ2-7; D call uncertain. Trimming removed 6 bases at V and 4 bases at J, with 13 bases between. CDR3 length equals 13 residues. Germline-derived CDR1 and CDR2 are MNHEY and SVGAGI.

This clone was seen a handful of times. The chain recombines TRBV12-3 or TRBV12-4 with TRBJ2-2; the D is unclear. V was cut by 3 bases and J by 4 bases, with 6 bases left in between. The CDR3 is 13 amino acids. As DNA, the CDR3 is TGTGCCAGCAGTTTCGGTAGCACCGGGGAGCTGTTTTTT. Its protein product is CASSFGSTGELFF.

V gene TRBV6-2 or TRBV6-3 combines with J gene TRBJ1-1; no firm D call. This CDR3 has 13 amino acids. Trimming removed 2 bases from V and 4 bases from J, with 8 bases in between. The V gene's germline CDR1 is MNHEY and CDR2 SVGEGT. The CDR3 loop reads CASSYMFPTEAFF. The CDR3 nucleotides are TGTGCCAGCAGTTACATGTTTCCCACTGAAGCTTTCTTT.

The chain couples TRBV29-1 to TRBJ1-1, with TRBD1 identical over 12 bases. The germline gives CDR1 SQVTM, CDR2 ANQGSEA. The CDR3 has 13 residues. V was pared by 5 bases and J by 7 bases, with 5 bases of the junction left unmatched. The DNA of the CDR3 is TGCAGCGTTAGGGACAGGGGGCTGGGTGAAGCTTTCTTT. It translates to CSVRDRGLGEAFF.

The genes are TRBV19 and TRBJ2-1, with 9 bases that match TRBD2. With 3 bases clipped from V and 9 bases from J, the junction kept 6 bases outside the gene matches. The V gene's germline CDR1 is LNHDA and CDR2 SQIVND (reference sequence). The CDR3 consists of 14 residues. CDR3: CASSMAGLASEQFF. Written as DNA, the CDR3 is TGTGCCAGTAGTATGGCGGGACTAGCATCTGAGCAGTTCTTC.

The chain links TRBV24-1 to TRBJ1-5; D not certain. CDR1 is KGHDR and CDR2 is SFDVKD in the germline V gene. Trimming took off 0 bases at V and 0 bases at J, with 8 bases between the two ends. This CDR3 contains 16 residues. The CDR3 region has the DNA TGTGCCACCAGTGATTTGCGGCAGATTAGCAATCAGCCCCAGCATTTT. Its translation: CATSDLRQISNQPQHF.

The gene calls are TRBV28 and TRBJ2-3; no clear D gene. CDR3 length: 14 amino acids. V lost 3 bases, J lost 0 bases, and 7 bases lay in between. CDR1 and CDR2 from the germline V gene are MDHEN and SYDVKM. The CDR3 nucleotides read TGTGCCAGCAGTTTCTTGGGGAGCACAGATACGCAGTATTTT. The encoded protein is CASSFLGSTDTQYF.

The rearrangement links TRBV9 to TRBJ1-2; the D is unclear. This CDR3 region has 12 residues. CDR1 is SGDLS, CDR2 YYNGEE, per germline. Trimming cost V 4 bases and J 10 bases, with 14 bases left between them. The CDR3 region is CASSSVGFFYTF. The CDR3 DNA reads as TGTGCCAGCAGCTCAGTGGGTTTTTTCTACACCTTC.

This chain uses TRBV10-3 with TRBJ2-2, with TRBD1 as a possible D gene (5 bases). The V end lost 4 bases, the J end lost 4 bases, and 10 bases lay between the germline ends. Germline-derived CDR1 and CDR2 are ENHRY and SYGVKD. This CDR3 is 14 amino acids long. Here the CDR3 reads CAISADRFTGELFF. CDR3 bases: TGTGCCATCAGTGCAGACAGATTCACCGGGGAGCTGTTTTTT.

This rearrangement joins TRBV15 to TRBJ1-6; unclear D gene. The CDR3 runs 13 residues. Germline assignment: CDR1 LNHNV and CDR2 YYDKDF (reference sequence). Between the trimmed V and J ends, which lost 4 bases and 8 bases, there was a span of 9 bases. The CDR3 nucleotides are TGTGCCACCAGCACCCAAAGGGATTCACCCCTCCACTTT. It encodes CATSTQRDSPLHF.

The rearrangement links TRBV12-3 or TRBV12-4 to TRBJ1-6; D may be TRBD1 (5 bases). Trimming removed 3 bases from V and 8 bases from J, with 5 bases in between. The CDR3 length is 12 residues. The chain's CDR3 is CASSLGHSPLHF. CDR3 sequence (DNA): TGTGCCAGCAGTTTGGGACATTCACCCCTCCACTTT.

The J gene is TRBJ1-1, the V gene TRBV4-2, with TRBD1 as a possible D gene (5 bases). This CDR3 contains 15 residues. Germline V lookup: CDR1 LGHNA, CDR2 YNFKEQ. V shed 0 bases and J shed 5 bases, with 13 bases lying between them. For the CDR3, the DNA is TGTGCCAGCAGCCAAGATCGGGGCGGCGGGACTGAAGCTTTCTTT. It codes for CASSQDRGGGTEAFF.

This chain uses TRBV7-9 with TRBJ1-1; no firm D call. The CDR3 runs 13 residues. V lost 1 base, J lost 3 bases, and 6 bases lay in between. Germline V gene lookup returns CDR1 SEHNR and CDR2 FQNEAQ (reference sequence). This chain's CDR3 is CASSLGMDTEAFF. The CDR3 coding sequence is TGTGCCAGCAGCTTAGGCATGGACACTGAAGCTTTCTTT.

The V call is TRBV6-5, the J call TRBJ2-2, with D hard to call. Germline loops: CDR1 MNHEY, CDR2 SVGAGI. This CDR3 is built from 12 residues. V lost 2 bases to trimming and J lost 7 bases, with 5 bases between them. CDR3 residues: CASSYANGELFF. CDR3 bases: TGTGCCAGCAGTTACGCTAACGGGGAGCTGTTTTTT.

This clone has a single count. This chain uses TRBV7-2 with TRBJ2-3; D perhaps matches TRBD2 (6 bases). V was cut by 8 bases and J by 4 bases, with 16 bases left in between. This CDR3 has 14 amino acids. The germline V gene encodes CDR1 SGHTA and CDR2 FQGNSA. This CDR3 reads CASRPGRGADTQYF. CDR3 nucleotides: TGTGCCAGCCGACCCGGGCGGGGCGCAGATACGCAGTATTTT.